A single sample is the source of the 13 T cell receptor beta chains below, sequenced in a study of PD-1 blockade in mismatch repair-deficient tumors (dated 2017 in TCRdb). Sample time point, as interpreted from the label and publication: peripheral blood 12 weeks after first pembrolizumab dose. Library prep was done by the immunoSEQ multiplex PCR assay. This is the immuneACCESS table as TCRdb keeps it, with only in-frame sequences that have V and J called. A part of the clones is gone; compared with another copy, unresolved V genes explain less than half, and the rest is unexplained. For this sample the table gives tens of thousands of clones, of which over 70% were detected only once. The biggest ten clones account for 2.6% of the sample. Sequencing used peripheral blood, obtained 12 weeks after starting pembrolizumab. Receptors originate from an adult with mismatch repair-deficient cancer.

The rearrangement links TRBV7-2 to TRBJ2-3, with D hard to call. The CDR3 contains 13 residues. V lost 2 bases to trimming and J lost 3 bases, with 6 bases between them. Looked up from germline, CDR1 is SGHTA and CDR2 is FQGNSA. CDR3 amino acids: CASSLSLTDTQYF. CDR3 in DNA: TGTGCCAGCAGCTTATCTTTGACAGATACGCAGTATTTT.

The chain uses TRBV5-1 and TRBJ2-6, with 7 bases that match TRBD1. The CDR3 is made up of 17 amino acids. Per the germline V gene, CDR1 is SGHRS and CDR2 is YFSETQ. V lost 4 bases, J lost 4 bases, and 11 bases stayed unmatched. The CDR3 spells CASSDATTGIGANVLTF. DNA for the CDR3: TGCGCCAGCAGCGACGCGACGACAGGGATAGGGGCCAACGTCCTGACTTTC.

This clone occurred once. This chain connects TRBV6-1 to TRBJ2-1, with 7 bases identical to TRBD2. Germline V gene sequence: CDR1 MNHNS, CDR2 SASEGT. The J segment lost 9 bases and the V segment lost 6 bases, leaving 11 bases of the junction unmatched. The CDR3 has 14 residues. This CDR3 is CASRASGGPREQFF. The CDR3, as DNA: TGTGCCAGCAGGGCTAGCGGAGGGCCCCGTGAGCAGTTCTTC.

CDR3 region: CASSPHSDGNQPQHF. CDR3 nucleotide sequence: TGTGCCAGCAGTCCCCATTCCGACGGGAATCAGCCCCAGCATTTT. The chain has TRBV27 and TRBJ1-5; D is undetermined. The CDR3 covers 15 residues. Germline V gene lookup returns CDR1 MNHEY and CDR2 SMNVEV (reference sequence). The germline V and J ends were trimmed by 5 bases and 4 bases, with 15 bases remaining between them.

The table lists this clone with a count of one. V usage is TRBV7-6 and J usage is TRBJ2-7; a possible D gene is TRBD1 (5 bases). Between the trimmed V and J ends, which lost 1 base and 0 bases, there was a span of 13 bases. This CDR3 is 16 amino acids long. The V gene's germline CDR1 is SGHVS and CDR2 FNYEAQ. The CDR3 bases are TGTGCCAGCAGCTTAGAGGGCAGGGTGAGCTCCTACGAGCAGTACTTC. As protein: CASSLEGRVSSYEQYF.

This chain joins TRBV6-5 and TRBJ2-3, with D unresolved. This CDR3 is built from 14 residues. Deletions cut 5 bases from V and 1 base from J, with 10 bases between. CDR1 and CDR2 (germline): MNHEY, SVGAGI. The chain's CDR3 is CASSPLPGTDTQYF. CDR3 DNA: TGTGCCAGCAGTCCCCTCCCTGGCACAGATACGCAGTATTTT.

This clone was counted a single time. The chain is built from TRBV7-2 and TRBJ2-1, with D maybe TRBD2 (5 bases). Germline CDR1 reads SGHTA; CDR2 reads FQGNSA. This CDR3 is 16 amino acids long. V dropped 6 bases and J dropped 6 bases, with 21 bases sitting between them. CDR3 nucleotide sequence: TGTGCCAGCAGACCACCAACGCATCTCGGAGGCAATGAGCAGTTCTTC. Translating it yields CASRPPTHLGGNEQFF.

Written as DNA, the CDR3 is TGTGCCAGCAGTCCTCGGGGACTAGCGGGCCCCACCGGGGAGCTGTTTTTT. Its protein product is CASSPRGLAGPTGELFF. The rearrangement links TRBV27 to TRBJ2-2; 12 bases fit TRBD2. There are 17 residues in the CDR3. J lost 4 bases, V lost 5 bases, and 8 bases had no gene match. Germline values: CDR1 MNHEY, CDR2 SMNVEV (reference sequence).

V is TRBV18 and J is TRBJ2-2; D call uncertain. This CDR3 spans 16 amino acids. The germline gives CDR1 KGHSH, CDR2 LQKENI. V dropped 0 bases and J dropped 4 bases, with 12 bases sitting between them. CDR3 in DNA: TGTGCCAGCTCACCACCGGAAATCGGGCTCACCGGGGAGCTGTTTTTT. Translating gives CASSPPEIGLTGELFF.

The rearrangement links TRBV5-4 to TRBJ1-1; D remains ambiguous. The CDR3 covers 14 residues. V was clipped by 4 bases and J by 2 bases, with 12 bases between them. CDR1 and CDR2 from the germline V gene are SGHNT and YYREEE (reference sequence). CDR3 amino acids: CASSLSSGNTEAFF. CDR3 DNA: TGTGCCAGCAGCCTTAGTTCCGGAAACACTGAAGCTTTCTTT.

The chain uses TRBV19 and TRBJ2-2; D uncertain. The CDR3 is 14 residues long. CDR1 is LNHDA, CDR2 SQIVND, per germline (reference sequence). With 5 bases removed from V and 1 base from J, the gap between germline ends came to 8 bases. The CDR3 is CASSPQRNTGELFF. CDR3 nucleotides: TGTGCCAGTAGTCCACAGCGGAACACCGGGGAGCTGTTTTTT.

The J gene is TRBJ1-2, the V gene TRBV30; D may be TRBD1 (5 bases). Germline CDR1 GTSNPN, CDR2 SVGIG (reference sequence). The CDR3 sequence is 12 residues long. Deletions cut 3 bases from V and 8 bases from J, with 13 bases between. CDR3 loop: CAWSAGRGGYTF. Written as DNA, the CDR3 is TGTGCCTGGAGCGCAGGGAGAGGGGGCTACACCTTC.

The chain has TRBV9 and TRBJ2-3; 7 positions agree with TRBD1. Germline trimming cut 3 bases from V and 2 bases from J; bases unmatched to any gene: 6. Germline CDR1 SGDLS, CDR2 YYNGEE. This CDR3 spans 15 amino acids. The CDR3 region is CASSETGVPTDTQYF. The CDR3 coding sequence is TGTGCCAGCAGCGAAACAGGGGTCCCCACAGATACGCAGTATTTT.